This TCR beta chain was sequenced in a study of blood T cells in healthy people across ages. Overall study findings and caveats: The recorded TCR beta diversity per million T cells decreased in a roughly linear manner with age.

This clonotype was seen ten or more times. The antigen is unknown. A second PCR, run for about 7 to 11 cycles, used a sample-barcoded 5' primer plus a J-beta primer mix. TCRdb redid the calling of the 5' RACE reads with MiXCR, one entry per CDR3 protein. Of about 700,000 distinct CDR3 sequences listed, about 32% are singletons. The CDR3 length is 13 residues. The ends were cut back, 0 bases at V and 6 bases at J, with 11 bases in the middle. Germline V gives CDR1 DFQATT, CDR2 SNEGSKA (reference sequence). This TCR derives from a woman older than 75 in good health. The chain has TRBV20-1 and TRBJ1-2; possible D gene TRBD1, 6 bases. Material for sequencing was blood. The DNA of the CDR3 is TGCAGTGCTAGAGATCAGGGGTCGGATGGCTACACCTTC. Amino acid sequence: CSARDQGSDGYTF.